Presented here are 19 T cell receptor beta chains from one specimen sequenced in a study of blood T cell repertoires in COVID-19. Using immunoSEQ multiplex PCR, the repertoire was profiled, and TCRdb retains in-frame clones only, with some absent. The sample lists approximately 230,000 clones; roughly nine tenths were seen once. The material sequenced was peripheral blood. The receptors shown here come from a man younger than 35 with active or convalescent COVID-19.

CDR3 residues: CASSRPGQGIGGYTF. The DNA for the CDR3 is TGTGCCAGCAGTCGTCCGGGACAGGGTATTGGTGGCTACACCTTC. The rearrangement links TRBV6-2 or TRBV6-3 to TRBJ1-2, with 9 bases matching TRBD1. The CDR3 sequence is 15 residues long. The V segment lost 5 bases and the J segment 7 bases; nucleotides outside the gene matches: 11. Germline V gene data show CDR1 as MNHEY and CDR2 as SVGEGT.

This sequence joins TRBV6-2 or TRBV6-3 and TRBJ1-2; 7 positions match TRBD1. CDR1 is MNHEY and CDR2 is SVGEGT in the germline V gene. This CDR3 is built from 16 residues. V shed 5 bases and J 4 bases; nucleotides not matched to a gene: 13. The chain's CDR3 is CASSHFGQAGFYGYTF. The CDR3 nucleotides are TGTGCCAGCAGTCACTTTGGACAGGCTGGGTTCTATGGCTACACCTTC.

The chain recombines TRBV13 with TRBJ2-7, with 7 nucleotides matching TRBD2. The CDR3 extends over 13 amino acids. The V and J ends lost 5 bases and 5 bases, in that order; junction bases with no gene match: 6. The germline CDR1 and CDR2 sequences are PRHDT and FYEKMQ (reference sequence). As DNA, the CDR3 is TGTGCCAGCAGCCCCGGGACTACGGACGAGCAGTACTTC. As protein: CASSPGTTDEQYF.

The chain has TRBV29-1 and TRBJ2-7; tentatively, D is TRBD2 (6 bases). The ends were cut back, 6 bases at V and 6 bases at J, with 9 bases in the middle. The CDR3 covers 10 residues. Germline V gene data show CDR1 as SQVTM and CDR2 as ANQGSEA. DNA of the CDR3: TGCAGCGTGATGGGGGGCGAGCAGTACTTC. Translated, it gives CSVMGGEQYF.

V usage is TRBV15 and J usage is TRBJ2-2; 7 nucleotides line up with TRBD2. This CDR3 has 14 residues. V shed 0 bases, J shed 6 bases, and the junction held 1 base outside the gene matches. Germline assignment: CDR1 LNHNV and CDR2 YYDKDF (reference sequence). The CDR3 sequence is CATSRDRGAGELFF. CDR3 DNA: TGTGCCACCAGCAGAGATCGGGGGGCCGGGGAGCTGTTTTTT.

The chain uses TRBV7-2 and TRBJ1-2; 10 nucleotides line up with TRBD1. Germline assignment: CDR1 SGHTA and CDR2 FQGNSA. The CDR3 is 16 residues long. With V trimmed by 5 bases and J by 4 bases, 10 bases remained unmatched. The CDR3 bases are TGTGCCAGCAGCCCCCGACAGGGGGCGCTTGGCTATGGCTACACCTTC. Translating gives CASSPRQGALGYGYTF.

This clone was recorded a few times. The chain recombines TRBV7-2 with TRBJ1-2; D is ambiguous. Trimming took off 4 bases at V and 4 bases at J, with 10 bases between the two ends. This CDR3 is 13 amino acids long. Germline-derived CDR1 and CDR2 are SGHTA and FQGNSA. DNA for the CDR3: TGTGCCAGCAGCTCGAAGGGAGTCTATGGCTACACCTTC. Amino acids: CASSSKGVYGYTF.

The chain recombines TRBV20-1 with TRBJ2-7; D not certain. This CDR3 has 11 amino acids. CDR1 is DFQATT, CDR2 SNEGSKA, per germline (reference sequence). The V end lost 6 bases, the J end lost 6 bases, and 12 bases lay between the germline ends. CDR3 loop: CSARRSGEQYF. CDR3 coding DNA: TGCAGTGCCCGCCGGTCGGGCGAGCAGTACTTC.

A single count supports this clone. This rearrangement joins TRBV15 to TRBJ2-1; a possible D gene is TRBD2 (7 bases). V was shortened by 3 bases and J by 7 bases, with 16 bases between the two germline ends. This CDR3 has 15 residues. The germline V gene has CDR1 LNHNV and CDR2 YYDKDF (reference sequence). The CDR3 region has the DNA TGTGCCACCAGCAGCGGGGGGCAAGGTATGAATGAGCAGTTCTTC. Its protein is CATSSGGQGMNEQFF.

This chain joins TRBV6-5 and TRBJ2-2; 10 nucleotides match TRBD2. V dropped 2 bases and J dropped 7; count of bases not matched to a gene: 4. This CDR3 comprises 15 residues. Germline V CDR1 and CDR2: MNHEY, SVGAGI. In nucleotides, the CDR3 is TGTGCCAGCAGTTACAAGCGGGGGGGGAACGGGGAGCTGTTTTTT. The encoded protein is CASSYKRGGNGELFF.

This clone is a singleton in its sample. CDR3 nucleotides: TGTGCCAGCAGTTTGGGGCGGGGGTCCACTGAAGCTTTCTTT. It encodes CASSLGRGSTEAFF. This chain connects TRBV27 to TRBJ1-1; D possibly corresponds to TRBD1 (5 bases). V was pared by 3 bases and J by 4 bases, with 12 bases between. Germline V gives CDR1 MNHEY, CDR2 SMNVEV (reference sequence). This CDR3 has 14 residues.

The chain's CDR3 is CASSVSLGGGNEQFF. CDR3 nucleotides: TGTGCCAGCAGCGTTTCGCTAGGCGGAGGGAATGAGCAGTTCTTC. V is TRBV6-5 and J is TRBJ2-1, with TRBD2 as a possible D gene (6 bases). Germline lookup yields CDR1 MNHEY and CDR2 SVGAGI. V lost 6 bases and J 7 bases, leaving 19 bases between the germline ends. The CDR3 totals 15 residues.

The rearrangement links TRBV6-1 to TRBJ1-5; D is undetermined. The length of the CDR3 is 18 residues. Deletions cut 0 bases from V and 0 bases from J, with 15 bases between. Germline V CDR1 and CDR2: MNHNS, SASEGT. The CDR3 DNA is TGTGCCAGCAGTGAAGCGTCGCGTTACGGGTATAGCAATCAGCCCCAGCATTTT. Translated: CASSEASRYGYSNQPQHF.

The rearrangement links TRBV5-1 to TRBJ2-2, with a tentative D call TRBD2 (5 bases). CDR3 length equals 15 residues. Deletions cut 0 bases from V and 4 bases from J, with 10 bases between. Germline V gene data show CDR1 as SGHRS and CDR2 as YFSETQ. Written as DNA, the CDR3 is TGCGCCAGCAGCTTGGTGCTCCGGGGCACCGGGGAGCTGTTTTTT. Translation gives CASSLVLRGTGELFF.

This clone was picked up one time. The chain is built from TRBV29-1 and TRBJ1-2, with D uncertain. The CDR3 length is 13 residues. Germline-derived CDR1 and CDR2 are SQVTM and ANQGSEA. Trimming shortened V by 1 base and J by 3 bases, and 9 bases separated the two germline ends. Here the CDR3 DNA reads TGCAGCGTTGAAGGACTGACCGACTATGGCTACACCTTC. Protein sequence: CSVEGLTDYGYTF.

The chain uses TRBV9 and TRBJ1-3; D is ambiguous. In germline, CDR1 is SGDLS, CDR2 YYNGEE. CDR3 length: 14 residues. V shed 0 bases and J shed 2 bases, with 6 bases lying between them. This CDR3 reads CASSVDPAGNTIYF. Written as DNA, the CDR3 is TGTGCCAGCAGCGTAGACCCGGCTGGAAACACCATATATTTT.

For this clone: Other DNA sequences of this sample code for an identical CDR3. The chain carries TRBV7-2 and TRBJ1-1, with 7 bases fitting TRBD1. Germline trimming cut 5 bases from V and 1 base from J; bases unmatched to any gene: 4. The length of the CDR3 is 14 residues. CDR1 and CDR2 (germline): SGHTA, FQGNSA. CDR3 sequence: CASSPRTGNTEAFF. The DNA for the CDR3 is TGTGCCAGCAGCCCTCGGACAGGGAACACTGAAGCTTTCTTT.

V gene TRBV28 combines with J gene TRBJ2-1; 8 bases line up with TRBD1. The CDR3 has 15 amino acids. The V segment lost 4 bases and the J segment 3 bases; nucleotides outside the gene matches: 5. Looked up from germline, CDR1 is MDHEN and CDR2 is SYDVKM. The CDR3, as DNA: TGTGCCAGCAGTTCAACAGGGGGTGACTACAATGAGCAGTTCTTC. Translating it yields CASSSTGGDYNEQFF.

V is TRBV4-1 and J is TRBJ2-7; TRBD2 matches at 10 bases. Per the germline V gene, CDR1 is MGHRA and CDR2 is YSYEKL. This CDR3 has 15 amino acids. Trimming cost V 0 bases and J 5 bases; bases outside gene matches: 4. This chain's CDR3 is CASSQDGTSAHEQYF. The CDR3 DNA follows: TGCGCCAGCAGCCAAGACGGGACTAGCGCTCACGAGCAGTACTTC.